This passage covers 29 T cell receptor beta chains from one sample sequenced in a study of shared clonotypes between healthy human individuals. Some clones are missing from TCRdb's copy, which holds only in-frame ones; the method was immunoSEQ multiplex PCR. Among roughly 1.4 million clones listed, approximately 98.5% were seen once. The specimen was naive CD4+ T cells sorted from blood. Indicated subset: CD45RA+ positively selected. These receptors originate from a man aged 25 to 40 in good health.

This chain links TRBV29-1 with TRBJ2-7, with D perhaps matching TRBD1 (6 bases). This CDR3 has 12 amino acids. V gave up 7 bases and J gave up 3 bases, with 13 bases separating them. Per the germline V gene, CDR1 is SQVTM and CDR2 is ANQGSEA. CDR3 region: CSAWTEGYEQYF. The DNA for the CDR3 is TGCAGCGCCTGGACAGAGGGCTACGAGCAGTACTTC.

The CDR3 DNA is TGTGCCAGTAGTATTCCTGGGGGAGCGGCGAACACCGGGGAGCTGTTTTTT. Protein product: CASSIPGGAANTGELFF. The V call is TRBV19, the J call TRBJ2-2; either TRBD1 or TRBD2 may supply D (5 bases each). The CDR3 consists of 17 residues. Germline loops: CDR1 LNHDA, CDR2 SQIVND (reference sequence). Trimming removed 3 bases from V and 0 bases from J, with 14 bases in between.

This rearrangement joins TRBV5-4 to TRBJ1-4; perhaps TRBD1 as D (6 bases). V was pared by 0 bases and J by 7 bases, with 7 bases between. Germline values: CDR1 SGHNT, CDR2 YYREEE (reference sequence). The CDR3 sequence is 13 residues long. The CDR3 protein is CASSLDRVEKLFF. In nucleotides, the CDR3 is TGTGCCAGCAGCTTGGACAGGGTTGAAAAACTGTTTTTT.

V gene TRBV5-5 combines with J gene TRBJ2-7, with 9 bases fitting TRBD1. The trim removed 4 bases at V and 1 base at J, leaving 6 bases unmatched. The CDR3 contains 15 residues. Germline-derived CDR1 and CDR2 are SGHKS and YYEKEE (reference sequence). CDR3 amino acids: CASSPGQGDSYEQYF. CDR3 nucleotides: TGTGCCAGCAGCCCGGGACAGGGAGATTCCTACGAGCAGTACTTC.

Concerning this clone itself: Other DNA sequences in the sample encode the same CDR3. The CDR3 bases are TGTGCCAGCAGCTTAGATAGAGGGCGCGGGTATGGCTACACCTTC. It yields the protein CASSLDRGRGYGYTF. The gene calls are TRBV7-2 and TRBJ1-2; D remains ambiguous. The CDR3 is 15 amino acids. Deletions cut 1 base from V and 5 bases from J, with 14 bases between. CDR1 SGHTA and CDR2 FQGNSA come from the germline V gene.

The chain combines TRBV5-6 with TRBJ2-3; TRBD2 matches 11 bases. The CDR3 is 15 amino acids. The ends lost 2 bases at V and 4 bases at J; junction bases unmatched: 3. Germline V gives CDR1 SGHDT, CDR2 YYEEEE. CDR3 amino acids: CASSFIAGGPDTQYF. CDR3 nucleotides: TGTGCCAGCAGCTTCATAGCGGGGGGGCCAGATACGCAGTATTTT.

The rearrangement links TRBV6-1 to TRBJ1-5; possibly TRBD1 for D (6 bases). V lost 6 bases, J lost 4 bases, and 16 bases lay in between. CDR1 and CDR2 from the germline V gene are MNHNS and SASEGT. CDR3 length: 15 residues. The CDR3 reads CASSEARGQNQPQHF. The CDR3 region has the DNA TGTGCCAGCAGCGAGGCCCGGGGACAAAATCAGCCCCAGCATTTT.

The rearrangement joins TRBV7-2 to TRBJ2-1; D might be TRBD2 (6 bases). The length of the CDR3 is 13 residues. V was cut by 6 bases and J by 4 bases, with 10 bases left in between. Germline V lookup: CDR1 SGHTA, CDR2 FQGNSA. DNA for the CDR3: TGTGCCAGCAGGGGCGGGACTTACAATGAGCAGTTCTTC. Translating gives CASRGGTYNEQFF.

The chain couples TRBV6-1 to TRBJ2-7; TRBD1 or TRBD2 may be the D gene (5 bases each). Germline CDR1 MNHNS, CDR2 SASEGT. This CDR3 is built from 16 residues. V gave up 2 bases and J gave up 0 bases, with 14 bases separating them. In DNA, the CDR3 is TGTGCCAGCAGTGAATGGGGGAGCGCATACTCCTACGAGCAGTACTTC. As protein: CASSEWGSAYSYEQYF.

About this clone itself: Other DNA sequences in this specimen translate into the identical CDR3. The gene calls are TRBV18 and TRBJ1-1; a weak D match, TRBD1 (5 bases). Germline CDR1 and CDR2: KGHSH and LQKENI. The V gene lost 0 bases and the J gene lost 1 base, with 6 bases spanning the gap. This CDR3 is 14 amino acids long. CDR3 region: CASSPPRGNTEAFF. The CDR3 nucleotides read TGTGCCAGCTCACCACCGAGGGGGAACACTGAAGCTTTCTTT.

The gene calls are TRBV19 and TRBJ1-1; a weak D match, TRBD1 (5 bases). This CDR3 has 14 amino acids. V lost 1 base, J lost 0 bases, and 6 bases lay in between. Germline CDR1 and CDR2: LNHDA and SQIVND (reference sequence). CDR3 sequence reads: CASSIGGMNTEAFF. CDR3 DNA sequence: TGTGCCAGTAGTATAGGGGGGATGAACACTGAAGCTTTCTTT.

CDR3 protein: CASSSGNRGNYEQYF. The CDR3 DNA sequence: TGTGCCAGCAGTTCTGGGAATCGGGGTAACTACGAGCAGTACTTC. The V call is TRBV27, the J call TRBJ2-7; possibly TRBD2 for D (5 bases). V lost 4 bases to trimming and J lost 3 bases, with 16 bases between them. The CDR3 extends over 15 amino acids. Per the germline V gene, CDR1 is MNHEY and CDR2 is SMNVEV (reference sequence).

This rearrangement joins TRBV6-5 to TRBJ1-1; 7 nucleotides match TRBD1. The CDR3 extends over 13 amino acids. Germline V gene lookup returns CDR1 MNHEY and CDR2 SVGAGI. Losses at the gene ends were 10 bases for V and 1 base for J; bases not matched to a gene: 6. The CDR3 region is CATLTGRNTEAFF. The CDR3 bases are TGTGCCACCCTGACAGGGAGGAACACTGAAGCTTTCTTT.

This clone was detected only once. CDR3 region: CASSHQREWGEQYF. CDR3 DNA sequence: TGTGCCAGCAGCCACCAGCGGGAGTGGGGCGAGCAGTACTTC. The J gene is TRBJ2-7, the V gene TRBV5-5; 8 bases fit TRBD2. Per germline, CDR1 SGHKS and CDR2 YYEKEE (reference sequence). The CDR3 runs 14 residues. V shed 4 bases and J 6 bases; nucleotides not matched to a gene: 9.

This CDR3 reads CASSKEGTQYF. As DNA, the CDR3 is TGTGCCAGCAGCAAGGAGGGAACGCAGTATTTT. This chain joins TRBV2 and TRBJ2-3, with D possibly TRBD2 on 6 matching bases. This CDR3 comprises 11 residues. Germline V gene data show CDR1 as SNHLY and CDR2 as FYNNEI. Trimming removed 6 bases at V and 9 bases at J, with 10 bases between.

About this clone: At one boundary the junction diverges from the germline segment, which might be a read error. This chain links TRBV6-1 with TRBJ2-7, with 14 bases aligning to TRBD2. Germline values: CDR1 MNHNS, CDR2 SASEGT. The CDR3 spans 13 residues. The CDR3 is CVSRTSGRYEQYF. DNA for the CDR3: TGTGTCAGCAGGACTAGCGGGAGGTACGAGCAGTACTTC.

The chain uses TRBV7-9 and TRBJ1-1, with 8 bases identical to TRBD1. This CDR3 has 14 residues. In germline, CDR1 is SEHNR, CDR2 FQNEAQ (reference sequence). Trimming cost V 3 bases and J 5 bases; bases outside gene matches: 5. The CDR3 spells CASSFADRATEAFF. The CDR3 DNA sequence: TGTGCCAGCAGCTTTGCGGACAGGGCTACTGAAGCTTTCTTT.

The rearrangement links TRBV7-2 to TRBJ1-2; the D is unclear. CDR1 is SGHTA and CDR2 is FQGNSA in the germline V gene. The germline V and J ends were trimmed by 1 base and 8 bases, with 14 bases remaining between them. The CDR3 spans 14 residues. CDR3 sequence reads: CASSLVEWSLGYTF. The CDR3 DNA reads as TGTGCCAGCAGCTTAGTGGAATGGAGCTTGGGCTACACCTTC.

About this clone: Compared with germline, one end of the junction differs, possibly owing to a read error. This chain uses TRBV2 with TRBJ2-1; 9 nucleotides line up with TRBD1. Germline-derived CDR1 and CDR2 are SNHLY and FYNNEI. The CDR3 is made up of 13 amino acids. The CDR3 here is CASREDRGDEQFF. CDR3 in DNA: TGTGCCAGCAGGGAAGACAGGGGGGATGAGCAGTTCTTC.

The chain uses TRBV29-1 and TRBJ2-6; D tentatively fits TRBD1 or TRBD2 (6 bases each). The germline V gene encodes CDR1 SQVTM and CDR2 ANQGSEA. Trimming cost V 4 bases and J 4 bases, with 11 bases left between them. The CDR3 spans 14 residues. The CDR3 region is CSVGGGPGANVLTF. The CDR3 coding sequence is TGCAGCGTTGGAGGGGGGCCAGGGGCCAACGTCCTGACTTTC.

The chain uses TRBV19 and TRBJ2-2; a possible D gene is TRBD1 (5 bases). CDR1 is LNHDA, CDR2 SQIVND, per germline (reference sequence). This CDR3 region has 15 residues. The V gene lost 3 bases and the J gene lost 4 bases, with 12 bases spanning the gap. CDR3 coding DNA: TGTGCCAGTAGTATCAGTCAGGGTGTCACCGGGGAGCTGTTTTTT. This translates into CASSISQGVTGELFF. The variable domain in full, completed from reference TRBV19 and TRBJ2-2, reads DGGITQSPKYLFRKEGQNVTLSCEQNLNHDAMYWYRQDPGQGLRLIYYSQIVNDFQKGDIAEGYSVSREKKESFPLTVTSAQKNPTAFYLCASSISQGVTGELFFGEGSRLTVL.

This chain connects TRBV27 to TRBJ1-2; the D is unclear. Trimming left V 3 bases short and J 6 bases short, with 11 bases between. The CDR3 covers 13 residues. The germline V gene has CDR1 MNHEY and CDR2 SMNVEV (reference sequence). This CDR3 is CASSFVPGDGYTF. The CDR3 nucleotides are TGTGCCAGCAGTTTTGTCCCTGGGGATGGCTACACCTTC.

The J gene is TRBJ1-2, the V gene TRBV28; D remains ambiguous. CDR1 is MDHEN, CDR2 SYDVKM, per germline. The CDR3 extends over 14 amino acids. The V end lost 2 bases, the J end lost 2 bases, and 9 bases lay between the germline ends. The chain's CDR3 is CASSLIGANYGYTF. CDR3 DNA sequence: TGTGCCAGCAGTTTAATCGGAGCCAACTATGGCTACACCTTC.

The chain joins TRBV5-6 to TRBJ1-2, with D hard to call. This CDR3 has 14 amino acids. Germline V lookup: CDR1 SGHDT, CDR2 YYEEEE. V lost 4 bases and J lost 0, with 10 bases in between. CDR3 DNA sequence: TGTGCCAGCAGCGCGGTCGTCTCTAACTATGGCTACACCTTC. It yields the protein CASSAVVSNYGYTF.

V usage is TRBV6-6 and J usage is TRBJ2-1; D gene ambiguous. CDR3 length equals 15 residues. V dropped 6 bases and J dropped 6 bases, with 18 bases sitting between them. CDR1 and CDR2 (germline): MNHNY, SVGAGI (reference sequence). CDR3 residues: CASSLRSPGGNEQFF. Written as DNA, the CDR3 is TGTGCCAGCAGCCTTCGTAGCCCCGGTGGCAATGAGCAGTTCTTC.

About this clone: The sample carries other DNA sequences with the same CDR3. V usage is TRBV29-1 and J usage is TRBJ2-7; 7 bases fit TRBD1. The CDR3 runs to 12 residues. Germline trimming cut 6 bases from V and 3 bases from J; bases unmatched to any gene: 5. Germline CDR1 is SQVTM and CDR2 is ANQGSEA. The CDR3 DNA sequence: TGCAGCGTGGCTAGGGGGCTCTACGAGCAGTACTTC. Its translation is CSVARGLYEQYF.

As DNA, the CDR3 is TGTGCCAGCAGCGGAAGGGTGGCCTACGAGCAGTACTTC. Translating gives CASSGRVAYEQYF. The chain uses TRBV7-9 and TRBJ2-7; the D is unclear. Germline values: CDR1 SEHNR, CDR2 FQNEAQ (reference sequence). The length of the CDR3 is 13 residues. V was clipped by 5 bases and J by 2 bases, with 10 bases between them.

The chain uses TRBV30 and TRBJ1-5, with a tentative D call TRBD1 (6 bases). The CDR3 is made up of 16 amino acids. V was clipped by 0 bases and J by 4 bases, with 16 bases between them. Germline V gene lookup returns CDR1 GTSNPN and CDR2 SVGIG (reference sequence). CDR3 bases: TGTGCCTGGAGTGTACCCCTCGGGGGCGAAAATCAGCCCCAGCATTTT. Translating it yields CAWSVPLGGENQPQHF.

This CDR3 reads CASSFEGVRNQPQHF. Written as DNA, the CDR3 is TGTGCCAGCAGCTTTGAGGGGGTTAGGAATCAGCCCCAGCATTTT. This chain uses TRBV5-8 with TRBJ1-5; D might be TRBD1 (6 bases). Trimming cost V 2 bases and J 4 bases, with 13 bases left between them. Germline V gene sequence: CDR1 SGHTS, CDR2 YDEGEE. This CDR3 contains 15 residues.